These 12 T cell receptor beta chains were all obtained from the same sample, sequenced in a study of blood T cell repertoires in COVID-19. The protocol was immunoSEQ multiplex PCR, while the TCRdb copy is restricted to in-frame clones and leaves out a portion. The profile covers 390,000 or so clones, with 90% appearing a single time and 6.5% to 7% taken by the ten largest. Sequencing was carried out using peripheral blood. The source of these receptors is a man aged 18 to 29 with active or convalescent COVID-19.

The V gene is TRBV18, the J gene TRBJ2-1, with D possibly TRBD2 on 6 matching bases. The CDR3 length is 13 residues. V was clipped by 6 bases and J by 7 bases, with 13 bases between them. The germline CDR1 and CDR2 sequences are KGHSH and LQKENI. The CDR3 coding sequence is TGTGCCAGCTCGGTGCTAGCGAGAAATGAGCAGTTCTTC. It specifies CASSVLARNEQFF.

This sequence joins TRBV7-8 and TRBJ2-7, with TRBD1 matching 7 bases. With V trimmed by 5 bases and J by 0 bases, 7 bases remained unmatched. The germline gives CDR1 SGHVS, CDR2 FQNEAQ. This CDR3 is 15 amino acids long. CDR3 in DNA: TGTGCCAGCAGCCTCGCCGGGACAGCCTCCTACGAGCAGTACTTC. It is translated as CASSLAGTASYEQYF.

The V and J genes are TRBV2 and TRBJ2-7; tentative D call: TRBD2 (7 bases). The germline V gene has CDR1 SNHLY and CDR2 FYNNEI. V lost 10 bases, J lost 1 base, and 17 bases lay in between. The CDR3 extends over 14 amino acids. The CDR3 coding sequence is TGTGCCACCCGGGGGGCACGAAAGTCCTACGAGCAGTACTTC. Amino acids: CATRGARKSYEQYF.

This clone was recorded once. V and J are TRBV6-5 and TRBJ1-1; no definite D call. The CDR3 is made up of 13 amino acids. V lost 6 bases, J lost 0 bases, and 8 bases lay in between. Germline V gene lookup returns CDR1 MNHEY and CDR2 SVGAGI. The DNA for the CDR3 is TGTGCCAGCAGGGAGAACCTGAACACTGAAGCTTTCTTT. It encodes CASRENLNTEAFF.

This clone is a singleton in its sample. The chain couples TRBV2 to TRBJ1-1; D remains ambiguous. The germline V gene has CDR1 SNHLY and CDR2 FYNNEI. This CDR3 has 14 amino acids. V lost 4 bases and J lost 0, with 9 bases in between. The CDR3 sequence: CASSVRIMNTEAFF. The DNA for the CDR3 is TGTGCCAGCAGTGTCAGAATTATGAACACTGAAGCTTTCTTT.

The V and J genes are TRBV7-3 and TRBJ2-7; TRBD2 aligns across 7 bases. The V segment lost 5 bases and the J segment 3 bases; nucleotides outside the gene matches: 7. This CDR3 has 14 amino acids. Germline CDR1 reads SGHTA; CDR2 reads FQGTGA. The CDR3, as DNA: TGTGCCAGCAGCCCAACCGGCGGGGGCTACGAGCAGTACTTC. Translated, it gives CASSPTGGGYEQYF.

The chain joins TRBV27 to TRBJ1-5, with TRBD1 matching over 8 bases. Germline assignment: CDR1 MNHEY and CDR2 SMNVEV (reference sequence). V lost 7 bases to trimming and J lost 2 bases; unmatched junction nucleotides: 7. CDR3 length: 15 residues. The CDR3 sequence: CASTLDRAGNQPQHF. CDR3 coding DNA: TGTGCCAGCACCCTGGACAGGGCAGGCAATCAGCCCCAGCATTTT.

V is TRBV11-2 and J is TRBJ2-1; a possible D gene is TRBD2 (5 bases). Germline V CDR1 and CDR2: SGHAT, FQNNGV. V was clipped by 2 bases and J by 0 bases, with 17 bases between them. The CDR3 length is 18 residues. CDR3 DNA sequence: TGTGCCAGCAGCTTATATCTAGGCGGGTCCTACTCCTACAATGAGCAGTTCTTC. Protein sequence: CASSLYLGGSYSYNEQFF.

V is TRBV5-5 and J is TRBJ2-2, with a possible D match to TRBD1 (5 bases). This CDR3 is 15 amino acids long. The V gene lost 3 bases and the J gene lost 3 bases, with 12 bases spanning the gap. Germline V gene lookup returns CDR1 SGHKS and CDR2 YYEKEE (reference sequence). CDR3 in amino acids: CASSSTARDTGELFF. CDR3 bases: TGTGCCAGCAGCTCAACCGCCAGGGACACCGGGGAGCTGTTTTTT.

V gene TRBV20-1 combines with J gene TRBJ2-1; the match to TRBD2 covers 7 bases. The CDR3 is made up of 11 amino acids. Germline lookup yields CDR1 DFQATT and CDR2 SNEGSKA (reference sequence). CDR3 DNA: TGCAGCGTCATCGGGGGGAATGAGCAGTTCTTC. As protein: CSVIGGNEQFF.

This clone was detected once. The chain links TRBV9 to TRBJ2-7; 7 nucleotides align to TRBD1. After removal of 0 bases from V and 4 bases from J, the junction contained 7 bases not matched to a gene. Germline CDR1 and CDR2: SGDLS and YYNGEE. The CDR3 runs 15 residues. The CDR3 bases are TGTGCCAGCAGCGTAGCGCAGGGGGTTCTTTACGAGCAGTACTTC. This gives the protein CASSVAQGVLYEQYF.

This rearrangement joins TRBV6-5 to TRBJ2-7, with 10 nucleotides matching TRBD1. Germline CDR1 MNHEY, CDR2 SVGAGI. CDR3 size: 14 residues. With 7 bases clipped from V and 4 bases from J, the junction kept 7 bases outside the gene matches. In nucleotides, the CDR3 is TGTGCCAGCACGCCGGGACAGGGGAGGTACGAGCAGTACTTC. Translated, it gives CASTPGQGRYEQYF.